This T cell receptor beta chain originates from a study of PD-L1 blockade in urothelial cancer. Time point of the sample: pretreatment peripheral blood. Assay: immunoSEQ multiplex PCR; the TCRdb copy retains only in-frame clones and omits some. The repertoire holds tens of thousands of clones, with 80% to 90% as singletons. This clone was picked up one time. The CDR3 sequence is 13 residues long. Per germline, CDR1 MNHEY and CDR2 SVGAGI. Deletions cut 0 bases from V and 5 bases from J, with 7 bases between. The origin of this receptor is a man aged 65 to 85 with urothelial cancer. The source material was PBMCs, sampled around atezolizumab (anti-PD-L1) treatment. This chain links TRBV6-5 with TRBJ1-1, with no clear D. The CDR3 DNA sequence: TGTGCCAGCAGTTACTCGGCTAGTACTGAAGCTTTCTTT. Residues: CASSYSASTEAFF.